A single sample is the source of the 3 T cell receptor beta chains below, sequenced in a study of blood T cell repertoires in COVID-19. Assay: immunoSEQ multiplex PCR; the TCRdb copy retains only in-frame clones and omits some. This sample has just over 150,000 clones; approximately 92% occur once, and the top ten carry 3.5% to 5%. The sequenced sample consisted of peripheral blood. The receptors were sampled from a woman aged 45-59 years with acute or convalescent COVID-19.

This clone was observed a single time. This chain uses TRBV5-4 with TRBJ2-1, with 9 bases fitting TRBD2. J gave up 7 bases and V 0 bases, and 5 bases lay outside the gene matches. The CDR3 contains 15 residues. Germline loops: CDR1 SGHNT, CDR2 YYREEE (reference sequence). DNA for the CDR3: TGTGCCAGCAGCTTGGGGGCGGGAGGGTTAAATGAGCAGTTCTTC. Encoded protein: CASSLGAGGLNEQFF.

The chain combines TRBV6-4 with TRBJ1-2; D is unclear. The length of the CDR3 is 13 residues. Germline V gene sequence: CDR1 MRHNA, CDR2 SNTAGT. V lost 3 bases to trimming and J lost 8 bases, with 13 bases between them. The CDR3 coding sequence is TGTGCCAGCAGTGAATTCTCAGGCACGGGCTACACCTTC. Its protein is CASSEFSGTGYTF.

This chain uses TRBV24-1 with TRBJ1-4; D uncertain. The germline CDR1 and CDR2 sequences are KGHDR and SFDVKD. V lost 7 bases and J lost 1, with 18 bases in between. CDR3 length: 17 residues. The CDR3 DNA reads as TGTGCCACCAGGCGGAGGGAAACAGTTCAAACTAATGAAAAACTGTTTTTT. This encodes CATRRRETVQTNEKLFF.